This TCR beta chain was identified in a study of shared clonotypes between healthy human individuals. Every donor, a Caucasian adult, lived in Nashville, Tennessee. As handled by the study authors: For the immunoSEQ data, sequences were junction-only without quality scores, so filtering differed. Only in-frame clones appear in the TCRdb table, and some are missing; sequencing was by immunoSEQ multiplex PCR. V and J calls and clone size are copied from that table; D and trimming were computed from the DNA. The sample holds about 460,000 clones; around 77% are singletons and the top ten take more than 10%. From germline, CDR1 is MNHNY and CDR2 SVGAGI (reference sequence). V lost 7 bases and J lost 2, with 9 bases in between. CDR3 size: 12 residues. Study-wide results and caveats: Depth of sequencing was expected to influence donor clonotype sharing.

This clone was detected many times. Its antigen is currently unknown. In the same sample, other DNA sequences code for this CDR3. The sequence was collected from a woman aged 40 to 49 in good health. Some clones in this sample may be carry-over from other donors' samples. Sequenced material: PBMCs. The rearrangement uses TRBV6-6 and TRBJ2-7; D is uncertain. CDR3 sequence (DNA): TGTGCCAGCACTGCTGACCCCTACGAGCAGTACTTC. It codes for CASTADPYEQYF.